The clone carrying this T cell receptor (beta chain) was recorded at least ten times. Its cognate antigen is unknown. TCRdb reprocessed the reads via MiXCR and lists one record per CDR3 protein. The data contain around 210,000 distinct CDR3 sequences, 6% to 8% of them seen just once; the ten biggest clones take up under 7.5%. This entry belongs to a study of T cell repertoires in cytomegalovirus infection. Study as a whole: Both a matching HLA type and CMV infection were indicated by public TCR beta signatures. Regarding the study as a whole: Across the ex vivo response, the dominant clonotypes were HLA-C-restricted CMV-specific TCR beta clonotypes. Accumulated public TCR beta family frequency recognized individuals carrying CMV together with the relevant HLA.

The sample comprised PBMCs. This clonotype was sampled from a human donor in good health (CMV status not recorded). Some clones in this sample may be carry-over from other donors' samples.

The CDR3 DNA reads as TGTGCCAGCAGCTTAGCGCCCGCCGGGGAGCTGTTTTTT. It is translated as CASSLAPAGELFF. The chain is built from TRBV7-2 and TRBJ2-2; D is unresolved. Trimming removed 0 bases from V and 6 bases from J, with 5 bases in between. The CDR3 sequence is 13 residues long. From germline, CDR1 is SGHTA and CDR2 FQGNSA. Full variable domain (outside the CDR3, taken from reference TRBV7-2 and TRBJ2-2): GAGVSQSPSNKVTEKGKDVELRCDPISGHTALYWYRQSLGQGLEFLIYFQGNSAPDKSGLPSDRFSAERTGGSVSTLTIQRTQQEDSAVYLCASSLAPAGELFFGEGSRLTVL.